This T cell receptor (beta chain) came from a study of T cell changes during pregnancy in multiple sclerosis. Sequenced by immunoSEQ multiplex PCR; TCRdb stores in-frame clones only, minus some. The table lists 30,000 or so clones, roughly 87% of them singletons. CDR1 is MDHEN and CDR2 is SYDVKM in the germline V gene. Trimming removed 2 bases from V and 0 bases from J, with 11 bases in between. CDR3 length: 15 amino acids. Only one count was recorded for this clone. This chain connects TRBV28 to TRBJ2-7; perhaps TRBD2 as D (6 bases). This TCR was sampled from a female donor with multiple sclerosis, enrolled in a pregnancy study. Sequencing was performed on CD8+ T cells from peripheral blood mononuclear cells, taken in the first trimester of pregnancy. The CDR3 region is CASSLLRESSYEQYF. CDR3 DNA sequence: TGTGCCAGCAGTTTACTGCGGGAAAGCTCCTACGAGCAGTACTTC.